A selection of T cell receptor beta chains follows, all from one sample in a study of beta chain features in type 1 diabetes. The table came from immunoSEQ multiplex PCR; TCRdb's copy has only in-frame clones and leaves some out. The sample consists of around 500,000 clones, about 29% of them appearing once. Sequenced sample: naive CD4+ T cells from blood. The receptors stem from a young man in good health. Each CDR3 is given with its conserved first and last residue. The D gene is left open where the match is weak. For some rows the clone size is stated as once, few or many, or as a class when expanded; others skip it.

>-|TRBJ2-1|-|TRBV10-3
TGTGCCATCAGTGACGGAGACAATGAGCAGTTCTTC
CAISDGDNEQFF
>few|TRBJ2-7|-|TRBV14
TGTGCCAGCAGCCAAGCGGCAGGATTCGGGGGCGAGCAGTACTTC
CASSQAAGFGGEQYF
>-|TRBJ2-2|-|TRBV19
TGTGCCAGTAGTATACTGTGGACCGGGGAGCTGTTTTTT
CASSILWTGELFF
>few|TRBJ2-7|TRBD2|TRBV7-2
TGTGCCAGCAGCTTAGGGGTAGCGGGAGTATACGAGCAGTACTTC
CASSLGVAGVYEQYF
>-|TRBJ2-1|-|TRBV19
TGTGCCAGTAGTATGGCGGGTAGCTCCTACAATGAGCAGTTCTTC
CASSMAGSSYNEQFF
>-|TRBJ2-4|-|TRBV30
TGTGCCTGGAGTGTATCCCCAGCCAAAAACATTCAGTACTTC
CAWSVSPAKNIQYF
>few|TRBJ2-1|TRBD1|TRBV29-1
TGCAGCGTTGAAGAGCCGACAGGGGGAACTTACAATGAGCAGTTCTTC
CSVEEPTGGTYNEQFF
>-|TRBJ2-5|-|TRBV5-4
TGTGCCAGCAGCTCAAAGAGGGCCCAGTACTTC
CASSSKRAQYF
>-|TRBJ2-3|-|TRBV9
TGTGCCAGCAATGGGCCCACAGATACGCAGTATTTT
CASNGPTDTQYF
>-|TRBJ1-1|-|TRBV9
TGTGCCAGCAGCCCCAAGGGGGTAGACACTGAAGCTTTCTTT
CASSPKGVDTEAFF
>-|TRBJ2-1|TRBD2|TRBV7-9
TGTGCCAGCAGCCCGGGACTAGCCCACTACAATGAGCAGTTCTTC
CASSPGLAHYNEQFF
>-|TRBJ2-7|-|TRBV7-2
TGTGCCAGCAGCTTAGATCCTAGCTCCTACGAGCAGTACTTC
CASSLDPSSYEQYF
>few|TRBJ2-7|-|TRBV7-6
TGTGCCAGCAGCCGAATGACGACTCGGAGCTCCTACGAGCAGTACTTC
CASSRMTTRSSYEQYF
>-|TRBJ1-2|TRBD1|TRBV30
TGTGCCTGGAGTTCAGGGGGCGATGGCTACACCTTC
CAWSSGGDGYTF
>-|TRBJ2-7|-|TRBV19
TGTGCCAGTAGTATTGCTCGTTCCTACGAGCAGTACTTC
CASSIARSYEQYF
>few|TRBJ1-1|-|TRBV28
TGTGCCAGCAGGGTTAACACTGAAGCTTTCTTT
CASRVNTEAFF
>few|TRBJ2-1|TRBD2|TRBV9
TGTGCCAGCAGCCTTAGCGGGGATGCCTACAATGAGCAGTTCTTC
CASSLSGDAYNEQFF
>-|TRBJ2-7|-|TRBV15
TGTGCCACCAGCAGTGACAGGACGGGTTACTTCTACGAGCAGTACTTC
CATSSDRTGYFYEQYF
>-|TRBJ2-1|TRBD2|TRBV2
TGTGCCAGCATCGCGGGAGGAAATAACAATGAGCAGTTCTTC
CASIAGGNNNEQFF
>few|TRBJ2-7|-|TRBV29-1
TGCAGCGTCGCCCTGAGGGTGGGACGCCCGCCGGGCGAGCAGTACTTC
CSVALRVGRPPGEQYF
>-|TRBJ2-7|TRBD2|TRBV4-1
TGCGCCAGCCGCCGTTCGGGACTAGCGGGAGAGTCCTACGAGCAGTACTTC
CASRRSGLAGESYEQYF
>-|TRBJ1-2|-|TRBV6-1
TGTGCCAGCAGTGAGAGGGGTGAAGGCTATGGCTACACCTTC
CASSERGEGYGYTF
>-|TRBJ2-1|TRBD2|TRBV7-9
TGTGCCAGCAGCCCCCGGACTAGCGGGCACAATGAGCAGTTCTTC
CASSPRTSGHNEQFF
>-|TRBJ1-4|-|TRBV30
TGTGCCTGGAGTAGGACAGTCCCTCGGGGGAGGGTGTTTTTT
CAWSRTVPRGRVFF
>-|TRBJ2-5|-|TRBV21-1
TGTGCCAGCAGCAAGACGGAGACCCAGTACTTC
CASSKTETQYF
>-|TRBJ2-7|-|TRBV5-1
TGCGCCAGCAGCGGGGCGGCCTACGAGCAGTACTTC
CASSGAAYEQYF
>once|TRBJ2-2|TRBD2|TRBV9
TGTGCCAGCAGCGTAGCTACGGCTAGCGGGAGTGGAGGAAAGTTTACCGGGGAGCTGTTTTTT
CASSVATASGSGGKFTGELFF
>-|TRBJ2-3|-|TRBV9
TGTGCCAGCAGCGTAACCCCTAGCTACACGCAGTATTTT
CASSVTPSYTQYF
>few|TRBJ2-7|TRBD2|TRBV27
TGTGCCAGCAGTTCGCTAGCGGGATTCTACGAGCAGTACTTC
CASSSLAGFYEQYF
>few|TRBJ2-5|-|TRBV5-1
TGCGCCAGCAGCTTGCCTAGTGGGGAGACCCAGTACTTC
CASSLPSGETQYF
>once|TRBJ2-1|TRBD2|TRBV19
TGTGCCAGTAGTATTTCCCTAGCGGGGCCCTACAATGAGCAGTTCTTC
CASSISLAGPYNEQFF
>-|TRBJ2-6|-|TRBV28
TGTGCCAGCATTTTTTCGGGGCCTGGGGCCAACGTCCTGACTTTC
CASIFSGPGANVLTF
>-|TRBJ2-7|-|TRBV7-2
TGTGCCAGCAGCTTATCGCGGGGTTTGGGCGAGCAGTACTTC
CASSLSRGLGEQYF
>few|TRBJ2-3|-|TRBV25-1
TGTGCCAGCAGCAGCCCCTTTCCCACAGATACGCAGTATTTT
CASSSPFPTDTQYF
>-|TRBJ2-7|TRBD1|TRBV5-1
TGCGCCAGCAGCCCACAGGGACAGGCTACCTACGAGCAGTACTTC
CASSPQGQATYEQYF
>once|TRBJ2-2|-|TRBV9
TGTGCCAGCAGCGTAGCGGGAATTGCCGGGGAGCTGTTTTTT
CASSVAGIAGELFF
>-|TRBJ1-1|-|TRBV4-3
TGCGCCAGCAGCCAAGATCGAACGAACACTGAAGCTTTCTTT
CASSQDRTNTEAFF
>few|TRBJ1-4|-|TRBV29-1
TGCAGCGTTGTGGAGGGCGGTGAAAAACTGTTTTTT
CSVVEGGEKLFF
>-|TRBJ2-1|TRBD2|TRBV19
TGTGCCAGTAGTAGGGCGGGAGGGAACAATGAGCAGTTCTTC
CASSRAGGNNEQFF
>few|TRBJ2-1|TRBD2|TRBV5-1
TGCGCCAGCAGCTTGTTGGAGACTAGCGGGAGGAGAAATGAGCAGTTCTTC
CASSLLETSGRRNEQFF
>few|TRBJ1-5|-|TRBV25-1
TGTGCCAGCAGTGAATCAGGGAGGCAGCCCCAGCATTTT
CASSESGRQPQHF
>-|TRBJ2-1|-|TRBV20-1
TGCAGTGCTAGAGGGGGCCAGGTGGAGTTCTTC
CSARGGQVEFF
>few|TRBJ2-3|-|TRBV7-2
TGTGCCAGCAGCTTTGGAGATACGCAGTATTTT
CASSFGDTQYF
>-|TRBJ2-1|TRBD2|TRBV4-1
TGCGCCAGCAGCCAAGCTACTAGCGGGTTTAGGGAGCAGTTCTTC
CASSQATSGFREQFF
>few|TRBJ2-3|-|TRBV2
TGTGCCAGCAGTGGCCGACTTGAGGAAGATACGCAGTATTTT
CASSGRLEEDTQYF
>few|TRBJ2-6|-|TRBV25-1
TGTGCCAGCAGTGAATCAAGACTCTCTGGGGCCAACGTCCTGACTTTC
CASSESRLSGANVLTF
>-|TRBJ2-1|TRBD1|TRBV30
TGTGCCTACAGGGGGTTCTCCTACAATGAGCAGTTCTTC
CAYRGFSYNEQFF
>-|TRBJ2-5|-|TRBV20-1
TGCAGTGCTCACCAGAAAGAGACCCAGTACTTC
CSAHQKETQYF
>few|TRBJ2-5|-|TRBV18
TGTGCCAGCTCACCGGGACGGGTGTACCAAGAGACCCAGTACTTC
CASSPGRVYQETQYF
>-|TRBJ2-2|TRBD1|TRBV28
TGTGCCAGCAGCCCGACAGGGGGTCGAACCGGGGAGCTGTTTTTT
CASSPTGGRTGELFF
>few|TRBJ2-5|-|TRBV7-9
TGTGCCAGCAGCTTACGGGGTAATCAAGAGACCCAGTACTTC
CASSLRGNQETQYF
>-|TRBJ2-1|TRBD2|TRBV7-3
TGTGCCAGCAGCTTAACTAGCGGGACATCTGAGCAGTTCTTC
CASSLTSGTSEQFF
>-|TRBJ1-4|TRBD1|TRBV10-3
TGTGCCATCAGTGACGACAGGGCGGGAACTAATGAAAAACTGTTTTTT
CAISDDRAGTNEKLFF
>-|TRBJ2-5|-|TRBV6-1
TGTGCCAGCAGTGAAGTTCATCAGGGTGGCGAGACCCAGTACTTC
CASSEVHQGGETQYF
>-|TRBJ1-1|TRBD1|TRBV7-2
TGTGCCAGCAGCGCGGGACAGTCCTCCACTGAAGCTTTCTTT
CASSAGQSSTEAFF
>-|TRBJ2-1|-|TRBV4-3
TGCGCCAGCAGCCAAGAATCTGTTATCCCTGAGCAGTTCTTC
CASSQESVIPEQFF
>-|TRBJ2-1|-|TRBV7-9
TGTGCCAGCAGCTTAGCGCTGCCGGGCCCCTACAATGAGCAGTTCTTC
CASSLALPGPYNEQFF
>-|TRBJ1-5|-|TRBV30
TGTGCCTGGAACCGGTGGGGTACGGCCCAGCATTTT
CAWNRWGTAQHF